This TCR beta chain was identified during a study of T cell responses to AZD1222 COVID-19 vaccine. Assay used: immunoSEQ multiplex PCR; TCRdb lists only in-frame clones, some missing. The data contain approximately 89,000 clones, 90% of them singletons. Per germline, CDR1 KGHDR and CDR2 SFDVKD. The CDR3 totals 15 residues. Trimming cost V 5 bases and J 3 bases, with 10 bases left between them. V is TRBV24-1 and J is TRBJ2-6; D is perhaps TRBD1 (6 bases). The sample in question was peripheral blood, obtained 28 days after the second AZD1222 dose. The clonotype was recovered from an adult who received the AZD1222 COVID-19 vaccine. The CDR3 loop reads CATSAPGVGANVLTF. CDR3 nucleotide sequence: TGTGCCACCAGTGCCCCAGGGGTTGGGGCCAACGTCCTGACTTTC.